This T cell receptor beta chain was found in a study of T cell repertoires in ileal Crohn's disease. This clone was picked up one time. Produced via immunoSEQ multiplex PCR; TCRdb's table is partial and in-frame only. Among some 8,200 clones listed, roughly 96% were seen once. V lost 3 bases and J 4 bases, leaving 9 bases between the germline ends. The CDR3 runs 14 residues. The V gene's germline CDR1 is LNHDA and CDR2 SQIVND (reference sequence). This chain links TRBV19 with TRBJ2-2; possible D gene TRBD1, 6 bases. This TCR derives from an adult with Crohn's disease. Material for sequencing was ileal tissue. The CDR3 is CASSIQGSTGELFF. The DNA of the CDR3 is TGTGCCAGTAGTATCCAGGGGAGCACCGGGGAGCTGTTTTTT.